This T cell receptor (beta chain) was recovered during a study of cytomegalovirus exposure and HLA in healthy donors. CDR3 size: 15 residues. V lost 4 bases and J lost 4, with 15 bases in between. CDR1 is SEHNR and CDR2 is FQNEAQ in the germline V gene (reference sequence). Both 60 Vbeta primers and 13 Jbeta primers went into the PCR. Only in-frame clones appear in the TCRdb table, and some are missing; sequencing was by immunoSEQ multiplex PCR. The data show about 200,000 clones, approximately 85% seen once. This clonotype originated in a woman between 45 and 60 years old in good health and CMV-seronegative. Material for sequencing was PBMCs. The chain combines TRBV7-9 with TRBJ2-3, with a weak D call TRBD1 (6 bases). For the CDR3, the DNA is TGTGCCAGCAGCTCCAGGGGTAATCCCCCAGATACGCAGTATTTT. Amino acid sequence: CASSSRGNPPDTQYF.